These 27 T cell receptor beta chains originate from one sample sequenced in a study of T cell repertoires in cytomegalovirus infection. What these receptors recognize is not known. Via MiXCR, TCRdb re-called the reads, giving one row per CDR3 protein. The sample consists of 750,000 to 900,000 distinct CDR3 sequences, almost 30% of them appearing once. The source material was cultured CD8+ T cells from PBMCs, sampled from culture after CMV antigen stimulation. The source is a human donor in good health (CMV status not recorded). Some clones in this sample may be carry-over from other donors' samples.

In this sample, this clonotype turned up a few times. The V and J genes are TRBV7-6 and TRBJ1-2; D unresolved. The CDR3 consists of 14 residues. CDR1 and CDR2 (germline): SGHVS, FNYEAQ. Trimming cost V 2 bases and J 10 bases, with 17 bases left between them. CDR3 sequence: CASSLTRGGLLYTF. The CDR3 nucleotides are TGTGCCAGCAGCTTAACCCGGGGAGGCCTACTCTACACCTTC.

About this clonotype: An end of the junction differs from the germline gene, which may be a read error. The chain couples TRBV7-4 to TRBJ2-2; TRBD2 agrees at 8 bases. This CDR3 spans 14 amino acids. Germline CDR1 and CDR2: SGHVT and SQSDAQ. The CDR3 bases are TGTGCCAGCAGGAACGGGGGGGACACCGGGGTGCTGTTTTTT. Its protein product is CASRNGGDTGVLFF.

This clonotype has just a few counts. The chain combines TRBV6-4 with TRBJ1-2; D call uncertain. Germline V gene data show CDR1 as MRHNA and CDR2 as SNTAGT. V dropped 3 bases and J dropped 2 bases, with 7 bases sitting between them. The CDR3 spans 13 residues. CDR3 region: CASSEDPNYGYTF. The DNA of the CDR3 is TGTGCCAGCAGTGAAGACCCAAACTATGGCTACACCTTC.

This chain connects TRBV27 to TRBJ2-4, with a possible D match to TRBD2 (6 bases). V was cut by 5 bases and J by 7 bases, with 33 bases left in between. The CDR3 spans 20 residues. Germline V gives CDR1 MNHEY, CDR2 SMNVEV (reference sequence). CDR3 protein: CASSHSLLGTPHSKLNIQYF. CDR3 DNA sequence: TGTGCCAGCAGTCACTCACTCCTCGGGACTCCTCACTCTAAACTGAACATTCAGTACTTC.

This chain uses TRBV15 with TRBJ2-7; tentative D call: TRBD2 (6 bases). The germline V gene encodes CDR1 LNHNV and CDR2 YYDKDF (reference sequence). V lost 3 bases, J lost 5 bases, and 14 bases lay in between. This CDR3 is 14 amino acids long. The CDR3 spells CATSSSAGYHEQYV. The DNA of the CDR3 is TGTGCCACCAGCAGTTCTGCGGGGTACCACGAGCAGTACGTC.

In its sample, this clonotype was seen a few times. The chain is built from TRBV19 and TRBJ1-5, with 7 nucleotides matching TRBD1. This CDR3 contains 15 residues. With V trimmed by 6 bases and J by 2 bases, 7 bases remained unmatched. The V gene's germline CDR1 is LNHDA and CDR2 SQIVND (reference sequence). The CDR3 sequence: CASSEDRAGNQPQHF. The CDR3, as DNA: TGTGCCAGTAGCGAAGACAGGGCTGGCAATCAGCCCCAGCATTTT.

The chain links TRBV6-8 to TRBJ2-7, with D maybe TRBD1 (6 bases). Per the germline V gene, CDR1 is MNHGY and CDR2 is SAAAGT. This CDR3 has 14 residues. Trimming pared 1 base from V and 2 bases from J, leaving 9 bases between. This CDR3 reads CASSYLTGAYEQYF. The CDR3 coding sequence is TGTGCCAGCAGTTACTTGACAGGTGCCTACGAGCAGTACTTC.

The gene calls are TRBV15 and TRBJ2-7, with D perhaps TRBD1 (6 bases). Between the trimmed V and J ends, which lost 0 bases and 2 bases, there was a span of 11 bases. Per the germline V gene, CDR1 is LNHNV and CDR2 is YYDKDF (reference sequence). The CDR3 sequence is 15 residues long. DNA of the CDR3: TGTGCCACCAGCAGAGAACAGGACAGTGCCTACGAGCAGTACTTC. Residues: CATSREQDSAYEQYF.

Points on this clonotype: Here the CDR3 omits its conserved ending phenylalanine or tryptophan, so a read error is the likely source. The chain has TRBV13 and TRBJ1-6, with a possible D match to TRBD1 (5 bases). The CDR3 spans 15 residues. Between the trimmed V and J ends, which lost 5 bases and 1 base, there was a span of 9 bases. Germline lookup yields CDR1 PRHDT and CDR2 FYEKMQ (reference sequence). This CDR3 reads CASSVQGSYNSPLHL. The CDR3 DNA follows: TGTGCCAGCAGCGTGCAGGGTTCCTATAATTCACCCCTCCACTTG.

This clonotype was picked up many times. The chain combines TRBV7-2 with TRBJ2-1; TRBD2 matches 13 bases. The CDR3 covers 15 residues. Germline V gene data show CDR1 as SGHTA and CDR2 as FQGNSA. Trimming took 5 bases from V and 7 from J; bases not matched to a gene: 5. The CDR3 coding sequence is TGTGCCAGCAGCCCCTGGACTAGCGGGGGAAATGAGCAGTTCTTC. This encodes CASSPWTSGGNEQFF.

J is TRBJ2-1 and V is TRBV19, with unresolved D. V shed 1 base and J shed 4 bases, with 8 bases lying between them. Germline V gives CDR1 LNHDA, CDR2 SQIVND (reference sequence). CDR3 length equals 14 residues. CDR3 amino acids: CASSIADTYNEQFF. The CDR3 DNA reads TGTGCCAGTAGTATAGCAGACACTTACAATGAGCAGTTCTTC. The variable domain in full, completed from reference TRBV19 and TRBJ2-1, reads DGGITQSPKYLFRKEGQNVTLSCEQNLNHDAMYWYRQDPGQGLRLIYYSQIVNDFQKGDIAEGYSVSREKKESFPLTVTSAQKNPTAFYLCASSIADTYNEQFFGPGTRLTVL.

The chain uses TRBV2 and TRBJ1-2; tentatively, D is TRBD1 (5 bases). Per germline, CDR1 SNHLY and CDR2 FYNNEI. Between the trimmed V and J ends, which lost 4 bases and 4 bases, there was a span of 16 bases. The CDR3 length is 15 residues. The CDR3 loop reads CASSGTQGGLYGYTF. The CDR3 bases are TGTGCCAGCAGTGGAACTCAGGGTGGCCTCTATGGCTACACCTTC.

The table lists this clonotype with a few counts. The CDR3: CASRPSSQAGTGELFF. The DNA for the CDR3 is TGTGCCAGCCGACCATCCAGCCAGGCAGGGACCGGGGAGCTGTTTTTT. V is TRBV12-3 or TRBV12-4 and J is TRBJ2-2; TRBD1 is a possible D gene (5 bases). The CDR3 runs 16 residues. The V end lost 8 bases, the J end lost 5 bases, and 21 bases lay between the germline ends.

This clonotype was counted many times. The chain couples TRBV7-2 to TRBJ2-2, with D tentatively TRBD2 (6 bases). Germline V gene data show CDR1 as SGHTA and CDR2 as FQGNSA. V was cut by 3 bases and J by 7 bases, with 12 bases left in between. This CDR3 spans 14 amino acids. The CDR3 nucleotides read TGTGCCAGCAGCTTTTCCCCGACTAGCGGGGAGCTGTTTTTT. Amino acid sequence: CASSFSPTSGELFF.

This clonotype was found many times. The J gene is TRBJ2-1, the V gene TRBV15; TRBD2 agrees at 9 bases. Germline trimming cut 3 bases from V and 2 bases from J; bases unmatched to any gene: 5. CDR1 is LNHNV, CDR2 YYDKDF, per germline (reference sequence). The CDR3 has 16 amino acids. Here the CDR3 DNA reads TGTGCCACCAGCAGTGCTAGCGGGGTACCCTACAATGAGCAGTTCTTC. It encodes CATSSASGVPYNEQFF. The full variable domain, with the rest looked up from reference TRBV15 and TRBJ2-1, is DAMVIQNPRYQVTQFGKPVTLSCSQTLNHNVMYWYQQKSSQAPKLLFHYYDKDFNNEADTPDNFQSRRPNTSFCFLDIRSPGLGDTAMYLCATSSASGVPYNEQFFGPGTRLTVL.

This clonotype was seen more than once but under ten times. The rearrangement joins TRBV15 to TRBJ2-7; perhaps TRBD2 as D (7 bases). This CDR3 is built from 14 residues. The V and J ends lost 5 bases and 4 bases respectively, with 15 bases between them. Germline lookup yields CDR1 LNHNV and CDR2 YYDKDF (reference sequence). Here the CDR3 reads CATSLSRGGYEQYF. In nucleotides, the CDR3 is TGTGCCACCAGCCTCTCAAGGGGGGGGTACGAGCAGTACTTC.

The sample holds many counts of this clonotype. The CDR3 sequence: CASSLVMGHGNQPQHF. CDR3 nucleotide sequence: TGTGCCAGCAGCTTAGTTATGGGGCACGGCAATCAGCCCCAGCATTTT. This sequence joins TRBV7-9 and TRBJ1-5, with D perhaps matching TRBD1 (5 bases). Deletions cut 1 base from V and 2 bases from J, with 12 bases between. CDR3 length equals 16 residues. The germline V gene has CDR1 SEHNR and CDR2 FQNEAQ (reference sequence). Combining the CDR3 with reference TRBV7-9 and TRBJ1-5 gives the whole variable domain DTGVSQNPRHKITKRGQNVTFRCDPISEHNRLYWYRQTLGQGPEFLTYFQNEAQLEKSRLLSDRFSAERPKGSFSTLEIQRTEQGDSAMYLCASSLVMGHGNQPQHFGDGTRLSIL.

This clonotype has more than one count but fewer than ten. The chain is built from TRBV28 and TRBJ1-2; D remains unclear. This CDR3 contains 16 residues. Trimming removed 3 bases at V and 5 bases at J, with 19 bases between. Germline lookup yields CDR1 MDHEN and CDR2 SYDVKM. The CDR3, as DNA: TGTGCCAGCAGTTTTCCGACGGGAATTCTTTCATATGGCTACACCTTC. It translates to CASSFPTGILSYGYTF.

The rearrangement joins TRBV28 to TRBJ2-7; 10 positions agree with TRBD1. The J segment lost 7 bases and the V segment lost 6 bases, leaving 12 bases of the junction unmatched. This CDR3 spans 15 amino acids. Per germline, CDR1 MDHEN and CDR2 SYDVKM. CDR3 in amino acids: CASSQRRQGADEQYV. DNA for the CDR3: TGTGCCAGCAGCCAGAGGAGACAGGGGGCAGATGAGCAGTACGTC.

This clonotype showed up just once. The chain joins TRBV29-1 to TRBJ1-1; D gene ambiguous. The CDR3 totals 11 residues. V was pared by 4 bases and J by 5 bases, with 8 bases between. Germline V gene sequence: CDR1 SQVTM, CDR2 ANQGSEA. The CDR3 sequence: CSVGHLTEAFF. CDR3 sequence (DNA): TGCAGCGTTGGTCATTTGACTGAAGCTTTCTTT.

The chain joins TRBV20-1 to TRBJ2-5; a weak D match, TRBD1 (5 bases). The germline V gene encodes CDR1 DFQATT and CDR2 SNEGSKA (reference sequence). This CDR3 has 14 residues. V was trimmed by 4 bases and J by 5 bases, leaving 17 bases between them. The chain's CDR3 is CSAISPPPGETQYF. In DNA form, the CDR3 reads TGCAGTGCTATATCCCCCCCGCCAGGGGAGACCCAGTACTTC.

The chain employs TRBV25-1 and TRBJ1-2, with 11 nucleotides matching TRBD1. The V gene end was trimmed by 1 base and the J gene end by 5 bases; junction bases not matched to a gene: 3. Germline CDR1 is MGHDK and CDR2 is SYGVNS. This CDR3 contains 15 residues. DNA of the CDR3: TGTGCCAGCAGTGAATCCGGGACAGGGGGATATGGCTACACCTTC. Protein product: CASSESGTGGYGYTF.

In this sample, this clonotype turned up a few times. This sequence joins TRBV6-1 and TRBJ1-5; no clear D gene. The germline gives CDR1 MNHNS, CDR2 SASEGT. The V end lost 8 bases, the J end lost 9 bases, and 14 bases lay between the germline ends. This CDR3 comprises 12 residues. CDR3 amino acids: CASGEGVWPQHF. The CDR3 DNA follows: TGTGCCAGCGGGGAGGGCGTCTGGCCCCAGCATTTT.

The CDR3 here is CASSSLGFYNSPLHF. Written as DNA, the CDR3 is TGTGCCAGCAGCTCCCTTGGGTTTTATAATTCACCCCTCCACTTT. The rearrangement uses TRBV11-2 and TRBJ1-6, with unresolved D. The CDR3 has 15 residues. The ends were cut back, 4 bases at V and 4 bases at J, with 11 bases in the middle. Germline V gene data show CDR1 as SGHAT and CDR2 as FQNNGV.

A few counts support this clonotype. The V call is TRBV7-9, the J call TRBJ1-4; TRBD1 is a possible D gene (5 bases). This CDR3 is 12 amino acids long. V was pared by 4 bases and J by 8 bases, with 8 bases between. From germline, CDR1 is SEHNR and CDR2 FQNEAQ (reference sequence). The CDR3 DNA sequence: TGTGCCAGCAGCTCACAGGACGAAAAACTGTTTTTT. Its protein is CASSSQDEKLFF.

V usage is TRBV6-2 or TRBV6-3 and J usage is TRBJ1-5, with 11 bases that match TRBD1. There are 19 residues in the CDR3. V shed 0 bases and J 0 bases; nucleotides not matched to a gene: 7. CDR1 and CDR2 (germline): MNHEY, SVGEGT. The CDR3 protein is CASSYSPGQGDHSNQPQHF. CDR3 in DNA: TGTGCCAGCAGTTACTCGCCGGGACAGGGGGACCATAGCAATCAGCCCCAGCATTTT.

This clonotype occurred a few times. For the CDR3, the DNA is TGTGCCAGCAGCCCTCAGGGTTGGGATGGCTACACCTTC. Its protein product is CASSPQGWDGYTF. The chain uses TRBV27 and TRBJ1-2; possible D gene TRBD1, 5 bases. Looked up from germline, CDR1 is MNHEY and CDR2 is SMNVEV (reference sequence). V lost 6 bases to trimming and J lost 6 bases, with 14 bases between them. This CDR3 spans 13 amino acids.